Below are 20 T cell receptor beta chains sequenced from a single sample in a study of cytomegalovirus exposure and HLA in healthy donors. The PCR made use of 60 Vbeta and 13 Jbeta primers. Sequencing used immunoSEQ multiplex PCR; TCRdb keeps in-frame clones, though not all of them. The data show 150,000 to 200,000 clones, approximately 80% seen once. Sequencing was performed on PBMCs. The receptors come from a boy aged 5-17 years in good health and CMV-seronegative.

The rearrangement links TRBV27 to TRBJ2-1; D is undetermined. Germline CDR1 reads MNHEY; CDR2 reads SMNVEV (reference sequence). This CDR3 has 15 amino acids. The V gene lost 2 bases and the J gene lost 2 bases, with 10 bases spanning the gap. Here the CDR3 DNA reads TGTGCCAGCAGTTTACCACCGGGTGCCTACAATGAGCAGTTCTTC. Translated, it gives CASSLPPGAYNEQFF.

The J gene is TRBJ2-7, the V gene TRBV6-5; 10 positions agree with TRBD1. V gave up 2 bases and J gave up 3 bases; unmatched junction bases: 4. Per the germline V gene, CDR1 is MNHEY and CDR2 is SVGAGI. CDR3 size: 15 residues. The CDR3 here is CASSYDWDRGYEQYF. Written as DNA, the CDR3 is TGTGCCAGCAGTTACGACTGGGACAGGGGCTACGAGCAGTACTTC.

The chain is built from TRBV5-1 and TRBJ1-2, with D tentatively TRBD1 (6 bases). Trimming shortened V by 4 bases and J by 5 bases, and 15 bases separated the two germline ends. Looked up from germline, CDR1 is SGHRS and CDR2 is YFSETQ. This CDR3 is 14 amino acids long. The CDR3 DNA reads as TGCGCCAGCAGCGTACAGGGCGGAAAGTATGGCTACACCTTC. Translation: CASSVQGGKYGYTF.

The chain is built from TRBV7-9 and TRBJ1-1; 8 bases agree with TRBD1. The CDR3 runs to 12 residues. V shed 2 bases and J 11 bases; nucleotides not matched to a gene: 4. Germline assignment: CDR1 SEHNR and CDR2 FQNEAQ (reference sequence). This chain's CDR3 is CASSLSDRDAFF. The CDR3 DNA reads as TGTGCCAGCAGCTTATCGGACAGGGATGCTTTCTTT.

This chain links TRBV9 with TRBJ2-1; 9 bases are shared with TRBD2. The CDR3 is 13 amino acids. Per the germline V gene, CDR1 is SGDLS and CDR2 is YYNGEE. With V trimmed by 2 bases and J by 12 bases, 6 bases remained unmatched. The CDR3 DNA reads as TGTGCCAGCAGCGTCCCTAGCGGGACAGTGCAGTTCTTC. Translating it yields CASSVPSGTVQFF.

The V and J genes are TRBV6-6 and TRBJ1-1; tentatively, D is TRBD1 (5 bases). V shed 7 bases and J shed 3 bases, with 21 bases lying between them. The CDR3 totals 16 residues. Germline CDR1 reads MNHNY; CDR2 reads SVGAGI (reference sequence). The CDR3 loop reads CASTITDTPADTEAFF. For the CDR3, the DNA is TGTGCCAGCACCATCACGGACACTCCGGCGGACACTGAAGCTTTCTTT.

The genes are TRBV18 and TRBJ1-2; 10 bases map to TRBD1. The CDR3 covers 15 residues. After removal of 3 bases from V and 8 bases from J, the junction contained 9 bases not matched to a gene. Germline V gene data show CDR1 as KGHSH and CDR2 as LQKENI. As DNA, the CDR3 is TGTGCCAGCTCACCGGGGGGACAGGGGCGATCCGGCTACACCTTC. Amino acid sequence: CASSPGGQGRSGYTF.

This clone was seen more than once but under ten times. The chain has TRBV6-6 and TRBJ2-5; 10 bases line up with TRBD2. The trim removed 6 bases at V and 5 bases at J, leaving 9 bases unmatched. CDR1 and CDR2 (germline): MNHNY, SVGAGI (reference sequence). The CDR3 contains 15 residues. CDR3 sequence: CASSDRSGRRETQYF. The CDR3 bases are TGTGCCAGCAGCGACCGTAGCGGGAGGAGGGAGACCCAGTACTTC.

The chain has TRBV11-2 and TRBJ2-3; possibly TRBD2 for D (6 bases). The CDR3 loop spans 17 amino acids. Trimming removed 3 bases at V and 0 bases at J, with 16 bases between. CDR1 and CDR2 (germline): SGHAT, FQNNGV. The CDR3 bases are TGTGCCAGCAGCTTGGGGTCCAGGGCGGGGAGCACAGATACGCAGTATTTT. Protein: CASSLGSRAGSTDTQYF.

The gene calls are TRBV16 and TRBJ1-4; the D is unclear. CDR3 length equals 14 residues. The V gene lost 2 bases and the J gene lost 4 bases, with 8 bases spanning the gap. From germline, CDR1 is KGHSY and CDR2 FQNENV. The CDR3 loop reads CASSQVTVNEKLFF. The DNA of the CDR3 is TGTGCCAGCAGCCAAGTAACAGTTAATGAAAAACTGTTTTTT.

The chain joins TRBV10-2 to TRBJ1-2; 9 bases agree with TRBD1. Germline CDR1 WSHSY, CDR2 SAAADI. This CDR3 comprises 17 residues. V trimming: 2 bases; J trimming: 0 bases; junction bases outside the gene matches: 7. CDR3 sequence (DNA): TGCGCCAGCAGTGAGGTACGGGACAGGGATACTAACTATGGCTACACCTTC. This gives the protein CASSEVRDRDTNYGYTF.

V and J are TRBV9 and TRBJ2-1; 9 positions agree with TRBD2. From germline, CDR1 is SGDLS and CDR2 YYNGEE. The CDR3 spans 13 residues. The trim removed 4 bases at V and 6 bases at J, leaving 2 bases unmatched. For the CDR3, the DNA is TGTGCCAGCAGCCCGACTAGCGGCAATGAGCAGTTCTTC. This gives the protein CASSPTSGNEQFF.

The chain uses TRBV5-6 and TRBJ2-7; TRBD1 might be the D (8 bases). The CDR3 is 14 amino acids. Trimming cost V 4 bases and J 3 bases, with 14 bases left between them. Germline-derived CDR1 and CDR2 are SGHDT and YYEEEE. CDR3 sequence: CASSEDRDYYEQYF. For the CDR3, the DNA is TGTGCCAGCAGCGAGGACAGGGACTACTACGAGCAGTACTTC.

The chain employs TRBV12-5 and TRBJ2-7; tentative D call: TRBD1 (5 bases). Trimming removed 7 bases at V and 1 base at J, with 14 bases between. The CDR3 consists of 14 residues. The germline V gene has CDR1 LGHNT and CDR2 FRNRAP. CDR3 region: CASAPLGVSYEQYF. In DNA, the CDR3 is TGTGCTAGTGCCCCCCTAGGGGTTTCCTACGAGCAGTACTTC. The full variable domain, in which reference TRBV12-5 and TRBJ2-7 provide the parts outside the CDR3, is DARVTQTPRHKVTEMGQEVTMRCQPILGHNTVFWYRQTMMQGLELLAYFRNRAPLDDSGMPKDRFSAEMPDATLATLKIQPSEPRDSAVYFCASAPLGVSYEQYFGPGTRLTVT.

CDR3 nucleotide sequence: TGTGCCAGCAGCTTAGAAGGGACAGGGGGAGATACGCAGTATTTT. It specifies CASSLEGTGGDTQYF. The rearrangement joins TRBV11-2 to TRBJ2-3, with 11 bases identical to TRBD1. Germline values: CDR1 SGHAT, CDR2 FQNNGV. J gave up 5 bases and V 0 bases, and 1 base lay outside the gene matches. The CDR3 consists of 15 residues.

V and J are TRBV30 and TRBJ1-1; D not certain. With 2 bases removed from V and 3 bases from J, the gap between germline ends came to 16 bases. The CDR3 sequence is 15 residues long. Per germline, CDR1 GTSNPN and CDR2 SVGIG (reference sequence). CDR3 protein: CAWSRESLSDTEAFF. CDR3 DNA: TGTGCCTGGAGTCGGGAGAGCCTCAGCGACACTGAAGCTTTCTTT. Filled out from reference TRBV30 and TRBJ1-1, the complete variable domain reads SQTIHQWPATLVQPVGSPLSLECTVEGTSNPNLYWYRQAAGRGLQLLFYSVGIGQISSEVPQNLSASRPQDRQFILSSKKLLLSDSGFYLCAWSRESLSDTEAFFGQGTRLTVV.

The chain joins TRBV5-1 to TRBJ1-1; D is unresolved. CDR1 SGHRS and CDR2 YFSETQ come from the germline V gene. The CDR3 extends over 15 amino acids. The V gene lost 4 bases and the J gene lost 0 bases, with 13 bases spanning the gap. The CDR3 is CASSPEGGVNTEAFF. Here the CDR3 DNA reads TGCGCCAGCAGCCCTGAGGGTGGGGTGAACACTGAAGCTTTCTTT.

The chain joins TRBV19 to TRBJ1-1, with TRBD1 as a possible D gene (6 bases). Looked up from germline, CDR1 is LNHDA and CDR2 is SQIVND (reference sequence). CDR3 length: 15 residues. Trimming stripped 3 bases from V and 0 bases from J, with 11 bases between. The CDR3 region has the DNA TGTGCCAGTAGTATCACGACAGGAGTGAACACTGAAGCTTTCTTT. It yields the protein CASSITTGVNTEAFF.

The rearrangement joins TRBV2 to TRBJ1-2, with 7 bases identical to TRBD1. Looked up from germline, CDR1 is SNHLY and CDR2 is FYNNEI. The length of the CDR3 is 14 residues. V shed 0 bases and J 9 bases; nucleotides not matched to a gene: 7. Here the CDR3 DNA reads TGTGCCAGCAGTGAAGCCCGGGACAGAACGAGCTACACCTTC. Protein sequence: CASSEARDRTSYTF.

The V gene is TRBV2, the J gene TRBJ2-7, with D possibly matching TRBD1 (6 bases). The germline gives CDR1 SNHLY, CDR2 FYNNEI. The CDR3 length is 11 residues. Trimming took 8 bases from V and 3 from J, leaving 8 bases between them. The CDR3 nucleotides are TGTGCCAGCGCACAGGGCTACGAGCAGTACTTC. Its protein is CASAQGYEQYF.